The TCR beta chain described here comes from a study of T cell changes during pregnancy in multiple sclerosis. Produced via immunoSEQ multiplex PCR; TCRdb's table is partial and in-frame only. The table has over 80,000 clones, about 93% seen once. CDR3 length equals 16 residues. J lost 3 bases, V lost 2 bases, and 7 bases had no gene match. The germline gives CDR1 SGHDT, CDR2 YYEEEE. Specimen: peripheral blood, collected in the third trimester of pregnancy. The chain uses TRBV5-6 and TRBJ2-3; TRBD1 aligns across 9 bases. The sequence derives from a female donor in good health, enrolled as a control in a pregnancy study. The CDR3 is CASSFPQGARTDTQYF. The CDR3 DNA is TGTGCCAGCAGCTTTCCACAGGGGGCTAGGACAGATACGCAGTATTTT.